The sequence of this TCR beta chain was determined in a study of shared clonotypes between healthy human individuals. Study-wide background: CD8 memory received one plate per donor, CD8 naive two, CD4 memory three and CD4 naive three.

In germline, CDR1 is SGHAT, CDR2 FQNNGV. Trimming stripped 1 base from V and 2 bases from J, with 14 bases between. This CDR3 comprises 16 residues. On this clone: Its antigen is still unknown.

The data were produced by immunoSEQ multiplex PCR, yet TCRdb's version contains in-frame clones alone and is incomplete. The sample includes some 2,500,000 clones, 93% of them seen just once. Every contributor of samples was a Caucasian grown-up residing in Nashville, Tennessee. Splitting of CD4+ cells produced CD45RA+ naive and CD45RA-negative memory subsets. Study-wide findings and caveats: Generally, naive subsets (rather than memory subsets) showed larger estimated richness.

The rearrangement links TRBV11-2 to TRBJ1-2; possible D gene TRBD1, 6 bases. Sequencing was done on a sample of naive CD4+ T cells from PBMCs. Subset meaning: CD45RA+ positively selected. The receptor was derived from a man between 18 and 29 years old in good health. Some clones in this sample may be carry-over from other donors' samples. The DNA of the CDR3 is TGTGCCAGCAGCTTAGCGCCGGGGGGCGCGAACTATGGCTACACCTTC. It encodes CASSLAPGGANYGYTF.